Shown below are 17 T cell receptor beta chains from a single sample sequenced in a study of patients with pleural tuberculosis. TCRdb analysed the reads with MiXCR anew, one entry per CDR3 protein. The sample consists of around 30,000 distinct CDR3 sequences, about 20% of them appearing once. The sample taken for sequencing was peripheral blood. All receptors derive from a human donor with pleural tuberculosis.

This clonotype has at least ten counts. The DNA for the CDR3 is TGTGCCAGCAGTTACCGGACTAGCGGGAGTTCCGGGGAGCTGTTTTTT. Protein product: CASSYRTSGSSGELFF. V and J are TRBV6-6 and TRBJ2-2, with 13 bases identical to TRBD2. Germline V gene lookup returns CDR1 MNHNY and CDR2 SVGAGI (reference sequence). V dropped 2 bases and J dropped 6; count of bases not matched to a gene: 3. The CDR3 sequence is 16 residues long.

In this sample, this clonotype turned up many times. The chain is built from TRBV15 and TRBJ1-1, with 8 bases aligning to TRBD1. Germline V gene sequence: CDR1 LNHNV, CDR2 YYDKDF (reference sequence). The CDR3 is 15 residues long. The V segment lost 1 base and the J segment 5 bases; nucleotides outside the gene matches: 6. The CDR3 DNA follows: TGTGCCACCAGCAGAGCTCCGACAGGGGAAACTGAAGCTTTCTTT. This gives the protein CATSRAPTGETEAFF.

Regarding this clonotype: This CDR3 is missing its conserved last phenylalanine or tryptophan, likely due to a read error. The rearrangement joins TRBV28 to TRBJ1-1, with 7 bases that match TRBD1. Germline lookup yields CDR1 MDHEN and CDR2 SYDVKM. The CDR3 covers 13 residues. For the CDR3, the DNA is TGTGCCGGCAGTGGGACAGAGAACACTGAAGCTTTCCTT. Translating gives CAGSGTENTEAFL.

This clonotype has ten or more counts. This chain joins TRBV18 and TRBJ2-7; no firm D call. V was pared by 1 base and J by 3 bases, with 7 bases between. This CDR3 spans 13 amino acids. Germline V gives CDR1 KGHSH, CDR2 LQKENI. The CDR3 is CASSPQSGYEQYF. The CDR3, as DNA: TGTGCCAGCTCACCACAGAGTGGCTACGAGCAGTACTTC. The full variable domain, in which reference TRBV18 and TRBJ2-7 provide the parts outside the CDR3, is NAGVMQNPRHLVRRRGQEARLRCSPMKGHSHVYWYRQLPEEGLKFMVYLQKENIIDESGMPKERFSAEFPKEGPSILRIQQVVRGDSAAYFCASSPQSGYEQYFGPGTRLTVT.

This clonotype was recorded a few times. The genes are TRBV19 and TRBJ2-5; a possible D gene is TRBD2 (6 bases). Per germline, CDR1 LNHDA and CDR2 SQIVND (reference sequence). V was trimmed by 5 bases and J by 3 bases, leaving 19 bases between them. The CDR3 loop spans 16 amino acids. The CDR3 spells CASSPGGFTAKETQYF. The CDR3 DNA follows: TGTGCCAGTAGTCCCGGGGGATTTACCGCCAAAGAGACCCAGTACTTC.

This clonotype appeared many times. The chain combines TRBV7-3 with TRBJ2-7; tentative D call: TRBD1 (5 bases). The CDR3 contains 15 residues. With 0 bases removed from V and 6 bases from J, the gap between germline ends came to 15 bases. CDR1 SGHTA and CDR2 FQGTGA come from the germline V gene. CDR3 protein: CASSLTPSGLGEQYF. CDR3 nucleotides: TGTGCCAGCAGCTTAACTCCATCAGGGTTAGGCGAGCAGTACTTC.

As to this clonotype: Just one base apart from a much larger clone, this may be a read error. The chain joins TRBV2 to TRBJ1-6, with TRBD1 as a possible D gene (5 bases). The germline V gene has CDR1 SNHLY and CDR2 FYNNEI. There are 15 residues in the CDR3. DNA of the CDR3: TGTGCCGGATCCCAGGGAAGGGAGTCTCGTTCACCCCTCTACTTT. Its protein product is CAGSQGRESRSPLYF.

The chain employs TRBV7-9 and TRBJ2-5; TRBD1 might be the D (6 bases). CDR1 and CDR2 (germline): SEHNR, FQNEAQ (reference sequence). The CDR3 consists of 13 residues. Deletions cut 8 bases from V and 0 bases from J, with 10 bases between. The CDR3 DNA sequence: TGTGCCAGCCAGGGGCGGAACCAAGAGACCCAGTACTTC. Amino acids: CASQGRNQETQYF.

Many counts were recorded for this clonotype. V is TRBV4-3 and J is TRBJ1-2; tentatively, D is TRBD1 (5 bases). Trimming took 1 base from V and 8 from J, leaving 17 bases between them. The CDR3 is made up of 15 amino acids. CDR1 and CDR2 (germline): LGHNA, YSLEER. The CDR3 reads CASSQGGGTTAGYTF. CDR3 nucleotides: TGCGCCAGCAGCCAAGGTGGTGGGACCACCGCCGGCTACACCTTC.

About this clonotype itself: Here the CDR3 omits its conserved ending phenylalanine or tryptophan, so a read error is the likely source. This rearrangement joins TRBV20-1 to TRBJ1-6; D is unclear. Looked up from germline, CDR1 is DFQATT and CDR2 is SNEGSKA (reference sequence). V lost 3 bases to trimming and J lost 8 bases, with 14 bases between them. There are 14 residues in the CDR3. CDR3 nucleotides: TGCAGTGCTAGGGGCCGAACATATGATTCACCCCTCCACGTT. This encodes CSARGRTYDSPLHV.

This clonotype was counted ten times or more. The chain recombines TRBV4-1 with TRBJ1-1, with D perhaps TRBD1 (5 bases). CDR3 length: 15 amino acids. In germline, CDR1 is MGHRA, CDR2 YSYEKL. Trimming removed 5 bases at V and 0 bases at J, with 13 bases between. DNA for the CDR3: TGCGCCAGCAGCTCGCCGGGACGGATGAACACTGAAGCTTTCTTT. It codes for CASSSPGRMNTEAFF.

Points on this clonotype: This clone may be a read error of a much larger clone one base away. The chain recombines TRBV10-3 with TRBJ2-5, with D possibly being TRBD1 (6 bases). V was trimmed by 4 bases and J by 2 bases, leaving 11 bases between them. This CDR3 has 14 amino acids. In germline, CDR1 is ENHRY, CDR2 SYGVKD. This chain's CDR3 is CAISATGQQETQYF. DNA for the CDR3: TGTGCCATCAGTGCGACAGGCCAGCAAGAGACCCAGTACTTC.

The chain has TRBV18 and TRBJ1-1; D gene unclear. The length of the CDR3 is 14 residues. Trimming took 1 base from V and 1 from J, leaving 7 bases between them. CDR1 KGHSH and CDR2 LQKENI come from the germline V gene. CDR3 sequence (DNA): TGTGCCAGCTCACCACTACTAGCGAACACTGAAGCTTTCTTT. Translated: CASSPLLANTEAFF.

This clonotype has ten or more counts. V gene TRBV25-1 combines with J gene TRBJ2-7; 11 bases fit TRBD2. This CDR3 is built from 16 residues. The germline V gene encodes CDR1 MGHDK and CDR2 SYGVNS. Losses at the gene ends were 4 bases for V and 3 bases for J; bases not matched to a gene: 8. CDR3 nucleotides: TGTGCCAGCAGTGGGGGGGGACTAGCGGAAATCTACGAGCAGTACTTC. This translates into CASSGGGLAEIYEQYF.

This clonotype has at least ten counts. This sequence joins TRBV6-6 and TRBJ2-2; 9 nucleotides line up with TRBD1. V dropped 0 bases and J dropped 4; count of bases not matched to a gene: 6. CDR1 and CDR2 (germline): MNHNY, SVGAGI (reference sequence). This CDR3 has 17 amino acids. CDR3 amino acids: CASSYSKLTGGTGELFF. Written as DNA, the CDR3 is TGTGCCAGCAGTTACTCTAAATTGACAGGGGGCACCGGGGAGCTGTTTTTT.

CDR3 coding DNA: TGTGCCAGCAGTCCGGGACTAGCGGGGGGGACTAGCACAGATACGCAGTATTTT. Translating gives CASSPGLAGGTSTDTQYF. This chain uses TRBV28 with TRBJ2-3; TRBD2 agrees at 16 bases. This CDR3 has 18 residues. V was pared by 5 bases and J by 0 bases, with 5 bases of the junction left unmatched. Germline V gene lookup returns CDR1 MDHEN and CDR2 SYDVKM.

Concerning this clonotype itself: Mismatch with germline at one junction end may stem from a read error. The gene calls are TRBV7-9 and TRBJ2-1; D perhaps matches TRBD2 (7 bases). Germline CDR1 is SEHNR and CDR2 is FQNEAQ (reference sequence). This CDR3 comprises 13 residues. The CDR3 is CASSFGGPNGQSF. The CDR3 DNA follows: TGTGCCAGCAGCTTCGGGGGGCCCAATGGGCAGTCCTTC.